The TCR beta chain described here comes from a study of blood T cell repertoires in COVID-19. Method: immunoSEQ multiplex PCR; TCRdb's copy keeps in-frame clones and lacks some. The data contain fewer than 100,000 clones, about nine tenths of them singletons. V was pared by 7 bases and J by 7 bases, with 16 bases between. CDR3 size: 14 residues. CDR1 and CDR2 from the germline V gene are LNHDA and SQIVND (reference sequence). Sequencing input: peripheral blood. The TCR sequence derives from a woman aged 50 to 60 in a cohort sampled during active COVID-19. The genes are TRBV19 and TRBJ1-4; no firm D call. CDR3 in DNA: TGTGCCAGTACGAGCCGGGGAAGGAGTGAAAAACTGTTTTTT. It specifies CASTSRGRSEKLFF.